This T cell receptor beta chain was profiled in a study of neurological immune-mediated disorders. TCRdb redid the calling of the 5' RACE reads with MiXCR, one entry per CDR3 protein. The sample lists about 44,000 distinct CDR3 sequences, about 22% occurring once. Time point in this sample: technical triplicate 3. V gave up 0 bases and J gave up 3 bases; unmatched junction bases: 6. Germline values: CDR1 SGHRS, CDR2 YFSETQ. There are 15 residues in the CDR3. The TCR originated in a man in his sixties with HTLV-1-associated myelopathy (HAM/TSP). J is TRBJ2-7 and V is TRBV5-1, with 7 bases lining up with TRBD1. The sequencing sample was made of PBMCs. The CDR3 DNA follows: TGCGCCAGCAGCTTGGCCGGGACAGAAATCTACGAGCAGTACTTC. Amino acid sequence: CASSLAGTEIYEQYF.